Each of the 11 T cell receptor beta chains below was sequenced from the same sample in a study of blood T cell repertoires in COVID-19. Repertoires were generated with immunoSEQ multiplex PCR, while TCRdb's copy carries only in-frame clones and drops some. The sample has 200,000 to 250,000 clones, approximately 80% seen once. The sequenced material came from peripheral blood. Source of these receptors: a woman aged 45-65 years with acute or convalescent COVID-19.

This chain joins TRBV29-1 and TRBJ1-1, with D perhaps TRBD1 (6 bases). The CDR3 consists of 10 residues. Germline CDR1 SQVTM, CDR2 ANQGSEA. V shed 5 bases and J shed 9 bases, with 10 bases lying between them. As DNA, the CDR3 is TGCAGCGTTACGACAGGACAAGCTTTCTTT. The encoded protein is CSVTTGQAFF.

V and J are TRBV4-1 and TRBJ2-3; 9 bases are shared with TRBD2. The CDR3 is made up of 17 amino acids. Looked up from germline, CDR1 is MGHRA and CDR2 is YSYEKL. The J segment lost 0 bases and the V segment lost 5 bases, leaving 9 bases of the junction unmatched. The CDR3 DNA reads TGCGCCAGCAGCGTCACTCCGACTAGCGGAAGCACAGATACGCAGTATTTT. It codes for CASSVTPTSGSTDTQYF.

As regards this clone: A read error is possible here, since a much larger clone lies one base away. This chain links TRBV7-2 with TRBJ2-7; 11 bases line up with TRBD1. There are 14 residues in the CDR3. With 4 bases clipped from V and 3 bases from J, the junction kept 2 bases outside the gene matches. Germline V gives CDR1 SGHTA, CDR2 FQGNSA. CDR3 region: CASSSGTGGYEQYF. In DNA form, the CDR3 reads TGTGCCAGCAGCTCCGGGACAGGGGGCTACGAGCAGTACTTC.

This sequence joins TRBV10-3 and TRBJ2-7; TRBD1 matches 8 bases. V shed 0 bases, J shed 3 bases, and the junction held 7 bases outside the gene matches. Germline V gene lookup returns CDR1 ENHRY and CDR2 SYGVKD. The CDR3 has 16 amino acids. CDR3 coding DNA: TGTGCCATCAGTGAGTCCGGACAGGGCATCTTCTACGAGCAGTACTTC. Protein: CAISESGQGIFYEQYF.

The chain combines TRBV6-1 with TRBJ2-1, with D maybe TRBD1 (5 bases). Trimming removed 2 bases at V and 3 bases at J, with 17 bases between. This CDR3 comprises 17 residues. The germline gives CDR1 MNHNS, CDR2 SASEGT. The CDR3 DNA sequence: TGTGCCAGCAGTGAAATTGTGGGGCGTCAAAACTACAATGAGCAGTTCTTC. Encoded protein: CASSEIVGRQNYNEQFF.

The chain has TRBV18 and TRBJ1-2; 8 bases are a match to TRBD1. There are 13 residues in the CDR3. CDR1 KGHSH and CDR2 LQKENI come from the germline V gene. The V and J ends lost 4 bases and 8 bases, in that order; junction bases with no gene match: 6. CDR3 coding DNA: TGTGCCAGCTCACTGGACAGGGCTGGAGGCTACACCTTC. Translating gives CASSLDRAGGYTF.

This clone was detected only a few times. This rearrangement joins TRBV28 to TRBJ1-2; D unresolved. Germline V lookup: CDR1 MDHEN, CDR2 SYDVKM. This CDR3 contains 13 residues. V lost 6 bases and J lost 8, with 16 bases in between. CDR3 loop: CASRGTGRTGYTF. The CDR3 bases are TGTGCCAGCAGGGGCACCGGGAGGACCGGCTACACCTTC.

The chain is built from TRBV19 and TRBJ1-1, with D hard to call. Germline V gives CDR1 LNHDA, CDR2 SQIVND (reference sequence). The CDR3 extends over 13 amino acids. V lost 7 bases to trimming and J lost 6 bases, with 15 bases between them. CDR3 DNA: TGTGCCAGTAATGAGCCAGCCCGGGCTGAAGCTTTCTTT. This translates into CASNEPARAEAFF.

The chain is built from TRBV4-1 and TRBJ1-3; 7 bases are a match to TRBD1. CDR1 and CDR2 from the germline V gene are MGHRA and YSYEKL. The CDR3 covers 14 residues. V gave up 5 bases and J gave up 4 bases; unmatched junction bases: 5. The CDR3 DNA follows: TGCGCCAGCAGCACACGACAGGGAGGAAACACCATATATTTT. Amino acid sequence: CASSTRQGGNTIYF.

This clone was picked up one time. The chain has TRBV30 and TRBJ1-5; D perhaps matches TRBD1 (5 bases). Between the trimmed V and J ends, which lost 4 bases and 6 bases, there was a span of 13 bases. Germline V lookup: CDR1 GTSNPN, CDR2 SVGIG (reference sequence). The CDR3 sequence is 13 residues long. CDR3 DNA sequence: TGTGCCTGGAATAGGGGTGCAGGTCAGCCCCAGCATTTT. Translating it yields CAWNRGAGQPQHF.

The V and J genes are TRBV19 and TRBJ1-1, with no clear D. Germline CDR1 reads LNHDA; CDR2 reads SQIVND (reference sequence). The CDR3 is 18 amino acids. The germline V and J ends were trimmed by 1 base and 0 bases, with 18 bases remaining between them. The CDR3 region has the DNA TGTGCCAGTAGTATAGTCTGGATAGGACTGGATTTGAACACTGAAGCTTTCTTT. Translating it yields CASSIVWIGLDLNTEAFF.